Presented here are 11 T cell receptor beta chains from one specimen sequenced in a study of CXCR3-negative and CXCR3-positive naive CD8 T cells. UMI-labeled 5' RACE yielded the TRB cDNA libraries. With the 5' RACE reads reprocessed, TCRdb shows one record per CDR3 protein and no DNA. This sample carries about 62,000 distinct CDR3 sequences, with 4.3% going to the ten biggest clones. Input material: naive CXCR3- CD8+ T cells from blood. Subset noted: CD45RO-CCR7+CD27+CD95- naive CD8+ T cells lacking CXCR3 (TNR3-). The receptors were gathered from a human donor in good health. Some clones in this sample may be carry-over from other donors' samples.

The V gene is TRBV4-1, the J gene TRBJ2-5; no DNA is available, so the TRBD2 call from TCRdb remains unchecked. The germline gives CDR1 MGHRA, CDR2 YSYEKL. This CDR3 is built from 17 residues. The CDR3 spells CASSQDQAGGGQETQYF.

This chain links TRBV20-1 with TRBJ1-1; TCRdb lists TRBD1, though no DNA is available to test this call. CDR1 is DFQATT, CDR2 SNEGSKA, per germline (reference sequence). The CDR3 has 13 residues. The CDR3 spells CRSRTGDLTEAFF.

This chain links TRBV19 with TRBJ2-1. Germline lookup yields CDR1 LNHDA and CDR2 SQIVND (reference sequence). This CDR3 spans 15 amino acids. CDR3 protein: CASSMVRGSYNEQFF.

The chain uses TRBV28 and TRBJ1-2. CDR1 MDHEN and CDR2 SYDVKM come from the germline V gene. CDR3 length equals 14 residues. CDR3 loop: CASSSRRRAYGYTF.

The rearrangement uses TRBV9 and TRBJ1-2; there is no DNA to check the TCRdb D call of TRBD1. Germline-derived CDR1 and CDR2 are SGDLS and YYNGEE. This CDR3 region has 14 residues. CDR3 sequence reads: CASSVEPQGYGYTF.

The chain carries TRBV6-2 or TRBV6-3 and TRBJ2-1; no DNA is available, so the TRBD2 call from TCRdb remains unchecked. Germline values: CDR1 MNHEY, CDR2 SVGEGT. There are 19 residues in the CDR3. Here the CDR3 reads CASSPPSLVGHPSYNEQFF.

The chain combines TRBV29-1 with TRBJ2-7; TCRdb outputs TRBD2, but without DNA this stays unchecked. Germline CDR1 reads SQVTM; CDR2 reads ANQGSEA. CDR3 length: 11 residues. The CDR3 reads CSAGGGGEQYF.

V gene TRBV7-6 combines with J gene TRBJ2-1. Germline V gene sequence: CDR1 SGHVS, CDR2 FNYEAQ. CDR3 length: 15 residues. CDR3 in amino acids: CASSLDAGLLNEQFF.

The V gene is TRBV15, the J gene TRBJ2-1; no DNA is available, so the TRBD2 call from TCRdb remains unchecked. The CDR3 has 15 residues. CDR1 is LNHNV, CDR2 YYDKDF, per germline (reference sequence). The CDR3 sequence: CATSKEAGPYNEQFF.

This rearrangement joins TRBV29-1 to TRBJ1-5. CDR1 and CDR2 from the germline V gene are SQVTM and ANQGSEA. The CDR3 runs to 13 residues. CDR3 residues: CSVVDGSNQPQHF.

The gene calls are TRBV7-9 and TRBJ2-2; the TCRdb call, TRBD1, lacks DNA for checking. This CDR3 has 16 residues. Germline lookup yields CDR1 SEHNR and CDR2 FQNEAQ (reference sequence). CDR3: CASSRQGTGINGELFF.